This record looks at one TCR beta chain sequence and its context. Per germline, CDR1 LGHNA and CDR2 YSLEER. This CDR3 has 14 residues. With 2 bases clipped from V and 4 bases from J, the junction kept 3 bases outside the gene matches. TCRdb analysed the 5' RACE reads with MiXCR anew, one entry per CDR3 protein. The sample yields around 6,200 distinct CDR3 sequences, nearly 60% seen once. The genes are TRBV4-3 and TRBJ1-1, with 8 bases that match TRBD1. Sequencing was performed on naive CD4+ T cells sorted from blood. Regarding subset: naive CD4+ T cells, CD4+CD45RA+CD25-. The clonotype originates from a female donor with breast cancer. The CDR3 DNA reads as TGCGCCAGCAGCCAATTAGGACAGGGCACTGAAGCTTTCTTT. This encodes CASSQLGQGTEAFF.